These 10 T cell receptor beta chains share one sample of origin, sequenced in a study of OX40 agonist ivuxolimab in advanced cancers. The table came from immunoSEQ multiplex PCR; TCRdb's copy has only in-frame clones and leaves some out. The table includes 75,000 to 95,000 clones, approximately 84% detected once. The specimen comprised CD4+ or CD8+ T cells sorted from blood, sampled in a trial of the OX40 agonist ivuxolimab. These receptors were taken from an adult with an advanced solid tumor such as melanoma, head and neck, liver or kidney cancer.

The rearrangement uses TRBV10-3 and TRBJ1-1; D is unclear. In germline, CDR1 is ENHRY, CDR2 SYGVKD. V shed 3 bases and J shed 10 bases, with 15 bases lying between them. There are 13 residues in the CDR3. This CDR3 reads CAISDGSPFSAFF. For the CDR3, the DNA is TGTGCCATCAGTGATGGGTCCCCCTTTTCAGCTTTCTTT.

The CDR3 loop reads CASSKDRGGFYEQYF. The CDR3 nucleotides are TGTGCCAGCAGCAAGGACAGGGGGGGTTTCTACGAGCAGTACTTC. This sequence joins TRBV5-4 and TRBJ2-7; 10 nucleotides match TRBD1. The CDR3 extends over 15 amino acids. CDR1 and CDR2 from the germline V gene are SGHNT and YYREEE (reference sequence). With 4 bases clipped from V and 3 bases from J, the junction kept 7 bases outside the gene matches.

This rearrangement joins TRBV27 to TRBJ1-2; D is unclear. This CDR3 region has 13 residues. Trimming removed 6 bases from V and 4 bases from J, with 12 bases in between. Germline CDR1 reads MNHEY; CDR2 reads SMNVEV (reference sequence). The CDR3 here is CASSPTRGYGYTF. CDR3 nucleotide sequence: TGTGCCAGCAGCCCCACCCGCGGCTATGGCTACACCTTC.

The chain uses TRBV29-1 and TRBJ1-5, with 8 nucleotides matching TRBD1. Losses at the gene ends were 7 bases for V and 7 bases for J; bases not matched to a gene: 6. Looked up from germline, CDR1 is SQVTM and CDR2 is ANQGSEA. The CDR3 loop spans 12 amino acids. CDR3 DNA: TGCAGCGCACAACAGGGGGACCAGCCCCAGCATTTT. This codes for CSAQQGDQPQHF.

The V gene is TRBV5-1, the J gene TRBJ1-4, with TRBD1 as a possible D gene (5 bases). V lost 0 bases and J lost 8, with 14 bases in between. CDR1 and CDR2 from the germline V gene are SGHRS and YFSETQ. The CDR3 loop spans 15 amino acids. Here the CDR3 DNA reads TGCGCCAGCAGCTTGGGAGGGACTGGGAGAGAAAAACTGTTTTTT. As protein: CASSLGGTGREKLFF.

V gene TRBV2 combines with J gene TRBJ1-1, with no clear D. The CDR3 extends over 15 amino acids. Trimming cost V 8 bases and J 0 bases, with 16 bases left between them. From germline, CDR1 is SNHLY and CDR2 FYNNEI. CDR3 sequence (DNA): TGTGCCAGCTCCCCCGTAGTGGGGATGAACACTGAAGCTTTCTTT. Protein product: CASSPVVGMNTEAFF.

This chain uses TRBV4-1 with TRBJ1-3, with a tentative D call TRBD1 (5 bases). The CDR3 sequence is 16 residues long. Germline loops: CDR1 MGHRA, CDR2 YSYEKL. Trimming removed 0 bases from V and 6 bases from J, with 15 bases in between. The CDR3 is CASSQEGNRIANTIYF. The CDR3 nucleotides are TGCGCCAGCAGCCAAGAAGGGAACAGGATAGCAAACACCATATATTTT.

Written as DNA, the CDR3 is TGTGCCAGCAGTTACGGAAGGAACGAGCAGTACTTC. This codes for CASSYGRNEQYF. The rearrangement links TRBV6-6 to TRBJ2-7; D is unresolved. CDR3 size: 12 residues. Germline V CDR1 and CDR2: MNHNY, SVGAGI (reference sequence). The V gene lost 2 bases and the J gene lost 5 bases, with 7 bases spanning the gap.

This chain uses TRBV27 with TRBJ2-2; 7 nucleotides align to TRBD1. Germline CDR1 is MNHEY and CDR2 is SMNVEV (reference sequence). V shed 8 bases and J 1 base; nucleotides not matched to a gene: 22. The CDR3 runs 20 residues. The CDR3 DNA sequence: TGTGCCAGCCTTACTACCCGTAGCTCTGTGGGACAGTGGAACACCGGGGAGCTGTTTTTT. Translating it yields CASLTTRSSVGQWNTGELFF.

The chain recombines TRBV2 with TRBJ2-1; 10 nucleotides line up with TRBD2. Unmatched junction bases numbered 7, after V lost 5 bases and J lost 3 bases. This CDR3 spans 16 amino acids. Germline-derived CDR1 and CDR2 are SNHLY and FYNNEI. CDR3 DNA sequence: TGTGCCAGCAGTCCCTTCTCTAGCGGGAGCTACAATGAGCAGTTCTTC. This codes for CASSPFSSGSYNEQFF.